One sample yielded the 19 T cell receptor beta chains listed below, sequenced in a study of blood T cell repertoires in COVID-19. The data were produced by immunoSEQ multiplex PCR, yet TCRdb's version contains in-frame clones alone and is incomplete. The sample shows roughly 400,000 clones, roughly 89% of them seen only once. The sample was PBMCs or T cells enriched from blood (not recorded which). These TCRs come from a woman in her 30s who had recovered from COVID-19.

The chain couples TRBV19 to TRBJ1-4; D may be TRBD1 (6 bases). Germline CDR1 LNHDA, CDR2 SQIVND (reference sequence). Trimming cost V 5 bases and J 8 bases, with 9 bases left between them. The CDR3 runs 12 residues. The CDR3 bases are TGTGCCAGTAGTCCGGACAGAGAAAAACTGTTTTTT. Protein: CASSPDREKLFF. Using reference TRBV19 and TRBJ1-4 for the parts outside the CDR3, the full variable domain is DGGITQSPKYLFRKEGQNVTLSCEQNLNHDAMYWYRQDPGQGLRLIYYSQIVNDFQKGDIAEGYSVSREKKESFPLTVTSAQKNPTAFYLCASSPDREKLFFGSGTQLSVL.

The CDR3 sequence is CASRTGGHTGELFF. Here the CDR3 DNA reads TGCGCCAGCAGAACAGGGGGCCACACCGGGGAGCTGTTTTTT. The chain couples TRBV5-1 to TRBJ2-2, with 9 positions matching TRBD1. After removal of 5 bases from V and 3 bases from J, the junction contained 2 bases not matched to a gene. CDR3 length: 14 amino acids. CDR1 and CDR2 from the germline V gene are SGHRS and YFSETQ.

The chain employs TRBV4-2 and TRBJ2-2, with 7 bases that match TRBD1. V dropped 1 base and J dropped 2; count of bases not matched to a gene: 7. CDR1 and CDR2 from the germline V gene are LGHNA and YNFKEQ. There are 17 residues in the CDR3. The CDR3 sequence is CASSQGRQGFNTGELFF. For the CDR3, the DNA is TGTGCCAGCAGCCAAGGGAGACAGGGCTTCAACACCGGGGAGCTGTTTTTT.

This chain uses TRBV30 with TRBJ1-1; D is undetermined. Germline loops: CDR1 GTSNPN, CDR2 SVGIG (reference sequence). With 4 bases removed from V and 3 bases from J, the gap between germline ends came to 12 bases. This CDR3 spans 13 amino acids. The CDR3 spells CAWKWRGDTEAFF. CDR3 bases: TGTGCCTGGAAGTGGCGGGGAGACACTGAAGCTTTCTTT.

The rearrangement uses TRBV30 and TRBJ2-2; D possibly corresponds to TRBD2 (5 bases). V was shortened by 3 bases and J by 1 base, with 6 bases between the two germline ends. The CDR3 runs to 13 residues. Germline CDR1 is GTSNPN and CDR2 is SVGIG (reference sequence). The CDR3 DNA is TGTGCCTGGAGGAGCGGGAACACCGGGGAGCTGTTTTTT. Translating gives CAWRSGNTGELFF.

The V gene is TRBV7-9, the J gene TRBJ1-4, with unresolved D. V lost 5 bases and J 4 bases, leaving 11 bases between the germline ends. The germline V gene encodes CDR1 SEHNR and CDR2 FQNEAQ (reference sequence). The CDR3 sequence is 14 residues long. This CDR3 is CASSLRELNEKLFF. CDR3 in DNA: TGTGCCAGCAGCCTCCGGGAACTTAATGAAAAACTGTTTTTT.

CDR3 residues: CASSYTGYEQYF. The CDR3 DNA reads as TGTGCCAGCAGCTACACAGGGTACGAGCAGTACTTC. The chain uses TRBV5-4 and TRBJ2-7; D is possibly TRBD1 (6 bases). The V and J ends lost 3 bases and 4 bases respectively, with 8 bases between them. The CDR3 is 12 amino acids. Germline lookup yields CDR1 SGHNT and CDR2 YYREEE (reference sequence).

This sequence joins TRBV3-1 (or the pseudogene TRBV3-2) and TRBJ1-2; weak D call: TRBD1 (5 bases). In germline, CDR1 is LGHDT, CDR2 YNNKEL (reference sequence). Between the trimmed V and J ends, which lost 1 base and 0 bases, there was a span of 9 bases. The CDR3 is made up of 15 amino acids. The chain's CDR3 is CASSQAGWANYGYTF. Here the CDR3 DNA reads TGTGCCAGCAGCCAAGCAGGGTGGGCTAACTATGGCTACACCTTC.

CDR3 coding DNA: TGTGCCAGCAGACTTACAGCCTCCTACGAGCAGTACTTC. Its translation: CASRLTASYEQYF. The chain links TRBV7-2 to TRBJ2-7; D uncertain. The germline CDR1 and CDR2 sequences are SGHTA and FQGNSA. The V end lost 6 bases, the J end lost 0 bases, and 9 bases lay between the germline ends. The CDR3 length is 13 residues.

This rearrangement joins TRBV7-9 to TRBJ2-7; TRBD1 aligns across 7 bases. The junction had 5 bases not matched to a gene; V was cut back by 5 bases and J by 1 base. Germline-derived CDR1 and CDR2 are SEHNR and FQNEAQ (reference sequence). This CDR3 is built from 14 residues. In DNA form, the CDR3 reads TGTGCCAGCAGCAAACAGGGGAAGTCCTACGAGCAGTACTTC. It specifies CASSKQGKSYEQYF.

The chain employs TRBV24-1 and TRBJ1-2; D gene unclear. Looked up from germline, CDR1 is KGHDR and CDR2 is SFDVKD. V dropped 3 bases and J dropped 5 bases, with 3 bases sitting between them. The CDR3 sequence is 11 residues long. In DNA, the CDR3 is TGTGCCACCAGTGATCGGTATGGCTACACCTTC. Its translation is CATSDRYGYTF.

The rearrangement links TRBV28 to TRBJ1-2; weak D call: TRBD1 (5 bases). From germline, CDR1 is MDHEN and CDR2 SYDVKM. The V gene lost 2 bases and the J gene lost 4 bases, with 11 bases spanning the gap. This CDR3 region has 14 residues. This CDR3 reads CASSLTRQLYGYTF. Written as DNA, the CDR3 is TGTGCCAGCAGTTTAACCCGACAGCTCTATGGCTACACCTTC.

Comment on this clone: The same CDR3 is also encoded by other DNA sequences in this sample. The V gene is TRBV9, the J gene TRBJ1-2; D is undetermined. This CDR3 is built from 14 residues. Germline CDR1 is SGDLS and CDR2 is YYNGEE. V lost 0 bases to trimming and J lost 3 bases, with 9 bases between them. The CDR3 coding sequence is TGTGCCAGCAGCGTAGCTACTGGTGACTATGGCTACACCTTC. Its protein is CASSVATGDYGYTF.

V gene TRBV29-1 combines with J gene TRBJ1-1; 9 bases agree with TRBD1. J lost 1 base, V lost 5 bases, and 5 bases had no gene match. Germline assignment: CDR1 SQVTM and CDR2 ANQGSEA. The CDR3 has 14 residues. The CDR3 region is CSVSTGGGNTEAFF. The DNA of the CDR3 is TGCAGCGTTTCTACAGGGGGCGGGAACACTGAAGCTTTCTTT.

J is TRBJ1-3 and V is TRBV27; 8 nucleotides align to TRBD1. The CDR3 is made up of 15 amino acids. Germline CDR1 and CDR2: MNHEY and SMNVEV (reference sequence). V trimming: 5 bases; J trimming: 0 bases; junction bases outside the gene matches: 3. For the CDR3, the DNA is TGTGCCAGCAGTACCGGACAGGGCTCTGGAAACACCATATATTTT. Translated, it gives CASSTGQGSGNTIYF.

The genes are TRBV18 and TRBJ2-3, with no clear D. Germline CDR1 is KGHSH and CDR2 is LQKENI. V lost 5 bases, J lost 5 bases, and 8 bases lay in between. This CDR3 is 12 amino acids long. The CDR3 bases are TGTGCCAGCTCAGCCTCAGTAGATACGCAGTATTTT. It specifies CASSASVDTQYF.

The V and J genes are TRBV6-1 and TRBJ2-7; possibly TRBD1 for D (6 bases). The germline CDR1 and CDR2 sequences are MNHNS and SASEGT. CDR3 size: 14 residues. V lost 2 bases and J 0 bases, leaving 8 bases between the germline ends. CDR3: CASSERGYSYEQYF. DNA of the CDR3: TGTGCCAGCAGTGAAAGGGGGTACTCCTACGAGCAGTACTTC.

The rearrangement links TRBV28 to TRBJ1-4; TRBD1 aligns across 8 bases. After removal of 3 bases from V and 8 bases from J, the junction contained 2 bases not matched to a gene. The length of the CDR3 is 13 residues. Germline lookup yields CDR1 MDHEN and CDR2 SYDVKM. For the CDR3, the DNA is TGTGCCAGCAGTTTGGGACAGGAGGAAAAACTGTTTTTT. Translating gives CASSLGQEEKLFF.

The rearrangement uses TRBV3-1 (or the pseudogene TRBV3-2) and TRBJ1-5; unclear D gene. Trimming stripped 4 bases from V and 4 bases from J, with 11 bases between. The CDR3 length is 14 residues. Per germline, CDR1 LGHDT and CDR2 YNNKEL (reference sequence). As DNA, the CDR3 is TGTGCCAGCAGCCCAAGCTTATGGAATCAGCCCCAGCATTTT. The encoded protein is CASSPSLWNQPQHF.